This section outlines one T cell receptor (beta chain) sequence together with its context. This specimen comes from a study of blood T cell repertoires in COVID-19. In the study's own analysis: Nucleated cell counts were estimated from reference gene primer amplification. TCRdb's table, derived via immunoSEQ multiplex PCR, lists solely in-frame clones and lacks some. V, J and clone size were drawn from that table, and D and trimming were deduced from the DNA. The sample consists of 170,000 or so clones, 70% to 90% of them appearing once. The CDR3 has 13 residues. V was clipped by 4 bases and J by 5 bases; unmatched bases: 5. Germline CDR1 is SGHRS and CDR2 is YFSETQ.

This receptor was taken from a man aged 45-65 years with active or convalescent COVID-19. The source material was peripheral blood. The chain couples TRBV5-1 to TRBJ1-2; 7 bases line up with TRBD1. CDR3 DNA sequence: TGCGCCAGCAGCCCGGGACAGAATTATGGCTACACCTTC. Amino acid sequence: CASSPGQNYGYTF.